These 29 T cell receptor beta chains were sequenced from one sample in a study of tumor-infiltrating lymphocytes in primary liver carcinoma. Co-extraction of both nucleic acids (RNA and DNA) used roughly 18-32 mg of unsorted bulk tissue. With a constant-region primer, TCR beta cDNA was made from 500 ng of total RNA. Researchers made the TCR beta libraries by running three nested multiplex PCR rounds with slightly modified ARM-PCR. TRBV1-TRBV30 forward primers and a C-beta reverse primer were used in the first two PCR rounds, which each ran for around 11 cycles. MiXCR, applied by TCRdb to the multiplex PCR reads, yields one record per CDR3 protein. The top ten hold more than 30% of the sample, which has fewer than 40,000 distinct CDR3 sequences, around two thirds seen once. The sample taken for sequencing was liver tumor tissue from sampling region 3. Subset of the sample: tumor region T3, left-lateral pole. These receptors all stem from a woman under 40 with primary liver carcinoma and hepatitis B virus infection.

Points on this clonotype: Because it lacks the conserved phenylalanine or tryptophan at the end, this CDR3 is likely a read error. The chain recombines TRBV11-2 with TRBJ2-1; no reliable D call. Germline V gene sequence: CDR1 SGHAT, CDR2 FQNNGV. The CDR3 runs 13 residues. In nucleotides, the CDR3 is TGTACCAGCAGCTTATCGGTTACGAATCAGCAGTTCTCC. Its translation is CTSSLSVTNQQFS.

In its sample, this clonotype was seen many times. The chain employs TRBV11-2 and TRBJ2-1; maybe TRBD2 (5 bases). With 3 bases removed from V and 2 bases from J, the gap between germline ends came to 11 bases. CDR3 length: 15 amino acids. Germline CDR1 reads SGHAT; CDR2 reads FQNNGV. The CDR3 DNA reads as TGTGCCAGCAGCTTCCGGACGGGGACCTACAATGAGCAGTTCTTC. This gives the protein CASSFRTGTYNEQFF.

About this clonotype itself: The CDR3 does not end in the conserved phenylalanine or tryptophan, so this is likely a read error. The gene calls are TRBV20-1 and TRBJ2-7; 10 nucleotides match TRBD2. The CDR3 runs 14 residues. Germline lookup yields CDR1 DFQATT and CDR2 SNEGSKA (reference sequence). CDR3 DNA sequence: TGTAGTGCACCCCGGACTAGCGGAAGATACGAGCAGTACTAC. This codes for CSAPRTSGRYEQYY.

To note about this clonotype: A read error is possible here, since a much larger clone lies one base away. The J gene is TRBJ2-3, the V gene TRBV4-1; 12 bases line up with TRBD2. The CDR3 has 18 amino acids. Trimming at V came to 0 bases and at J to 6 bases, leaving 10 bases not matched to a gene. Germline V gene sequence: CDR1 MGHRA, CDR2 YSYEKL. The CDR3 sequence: CASSQDHITSGRMDTQYF. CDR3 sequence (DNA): TGCGCCAGCAGCCAAGACCATATTACTAGCGGGAGGATGGATACGCAGTATTTT.

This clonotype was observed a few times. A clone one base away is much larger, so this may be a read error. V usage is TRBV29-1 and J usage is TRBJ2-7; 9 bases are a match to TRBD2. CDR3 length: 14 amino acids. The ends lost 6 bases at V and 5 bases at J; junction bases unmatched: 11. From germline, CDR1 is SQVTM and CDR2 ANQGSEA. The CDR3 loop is CSVALGTSRHEQYF. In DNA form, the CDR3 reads TGCAGCGTCGCCCTTGGGACTAGCCGCCACGAGCAGTACTTC.

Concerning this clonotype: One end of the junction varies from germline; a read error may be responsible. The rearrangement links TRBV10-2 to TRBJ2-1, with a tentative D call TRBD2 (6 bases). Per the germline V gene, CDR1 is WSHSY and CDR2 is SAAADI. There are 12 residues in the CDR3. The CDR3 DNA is TGCACCAGTAGGGAGGTGGGTGGGGAGCAGTTCTTC. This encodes CTSREVGGEQFF.

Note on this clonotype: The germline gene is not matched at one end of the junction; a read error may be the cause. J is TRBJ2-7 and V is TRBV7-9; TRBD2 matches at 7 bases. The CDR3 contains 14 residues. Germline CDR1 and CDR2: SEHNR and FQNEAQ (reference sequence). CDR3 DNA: TGTGGCAGCAGCTCGGGAGGCCACTCCTACGAGCAGCACTTC. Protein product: CGSSSGGHSYEQHF.

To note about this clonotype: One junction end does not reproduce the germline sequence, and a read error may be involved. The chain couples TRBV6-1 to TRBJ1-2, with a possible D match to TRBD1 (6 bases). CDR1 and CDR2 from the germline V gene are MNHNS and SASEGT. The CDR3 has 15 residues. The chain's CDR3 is CASTIAGTRRSGYTF. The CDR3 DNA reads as TGTGCAAGCACGATCGCCGGGACAAGGAGGAGTGGCTACACCTTT.

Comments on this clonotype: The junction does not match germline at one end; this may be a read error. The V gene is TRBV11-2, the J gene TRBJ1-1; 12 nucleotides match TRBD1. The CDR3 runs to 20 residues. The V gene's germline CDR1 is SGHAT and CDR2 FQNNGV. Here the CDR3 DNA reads TGTGACAGCAGCACTCGGGACAGGGGGCGCAAGAGGTGGAGTAACACTGAGGCTTTCTTT. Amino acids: CDSSTRDRGRKRWSNTEAFF.

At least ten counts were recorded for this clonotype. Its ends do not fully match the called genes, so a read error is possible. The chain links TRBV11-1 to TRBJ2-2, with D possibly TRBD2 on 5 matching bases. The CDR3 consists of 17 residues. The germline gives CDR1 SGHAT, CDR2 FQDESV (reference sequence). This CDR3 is CACSARPFLVNTGELLF. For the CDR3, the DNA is TGTGCCTGCAGCGCCCGGCCATTCCTAGTTAACACCGGGGAGCTGCTTTTT. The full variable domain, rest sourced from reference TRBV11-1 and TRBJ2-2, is EAEVAQSPRYKITEKSQAVAFWCDPISGHATLYWYRQILGQGPELLVQFQDESVVDDSQLPKDRFSAERLKGVDSTLKIQPAELGDSAMYLCACSARPFLVNTGELLFGEGSRLTVL.

CDR3 in amino acids: CASSPEMIRDTSKWYF. The DNA for the CDR3 is TGCGCCAGCAGCCCTGAAATGATTAGGGACACGAGCAAGTGGTACTTC. The rearrangement links TRBV4-1 to TRBJ2-4, with a weak D call TRBD1 (6 bases). Trimming removed 4 bases at V and 15 bases at J, with 28 bases between. CDR3 length: 16 residues. Germline CDR1 and CDR2: MGHRA and YSYEKL.

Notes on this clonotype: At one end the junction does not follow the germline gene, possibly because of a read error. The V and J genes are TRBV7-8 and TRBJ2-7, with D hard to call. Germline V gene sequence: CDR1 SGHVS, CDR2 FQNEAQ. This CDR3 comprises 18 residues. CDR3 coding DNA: TGTGCCAGTAGCTCGGGTCGCGGTCATATTATGAGCTCCTATGAGCAGTACTTC. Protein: CASSSGRGHIMSSYEQYF.

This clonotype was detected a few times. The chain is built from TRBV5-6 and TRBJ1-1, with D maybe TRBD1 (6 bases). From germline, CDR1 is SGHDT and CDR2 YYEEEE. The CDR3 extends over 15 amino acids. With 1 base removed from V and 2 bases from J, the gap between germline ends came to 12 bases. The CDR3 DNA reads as TGTGCCAGCAGCTTGCGGACAGCAAGAAACACTGAAGCTTTCTTT. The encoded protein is CASSLRTARNTEAFF. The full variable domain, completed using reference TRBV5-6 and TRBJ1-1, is DAGVTQSPTHLIKTRGQQVTLRCSPKSGHDTVSWYQQALGQGPQFIFQYYEEEERQRGNFPDRFSGHQFPNYSSELNVNALLLGDSALYLCASSLRTARNTEAFFGQGTRLTVV.

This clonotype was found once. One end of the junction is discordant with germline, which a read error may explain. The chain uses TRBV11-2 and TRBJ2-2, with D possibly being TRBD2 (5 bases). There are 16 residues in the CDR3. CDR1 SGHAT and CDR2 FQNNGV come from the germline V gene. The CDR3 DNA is TGTGCTAGCAGCCCCGATCCCCAATTGAACACCGGGAAGCTCTTTTTT. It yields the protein CASSPDPQLNTGKLFF.

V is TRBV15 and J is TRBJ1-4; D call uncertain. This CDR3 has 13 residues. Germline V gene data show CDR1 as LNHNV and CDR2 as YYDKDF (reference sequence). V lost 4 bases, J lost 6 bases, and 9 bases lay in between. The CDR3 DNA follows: TGTGCCACCAGCAAAGATCGAGATGAAAAACTGTTTTTT. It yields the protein CATSKDRDEKLFF.

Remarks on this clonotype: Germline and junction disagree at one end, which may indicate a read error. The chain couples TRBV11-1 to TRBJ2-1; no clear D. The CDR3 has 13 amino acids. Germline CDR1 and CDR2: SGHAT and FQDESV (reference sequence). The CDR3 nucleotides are TGTGTCAGCAACTTTCTATGGGGTGGTGAGCAGTTCTTC. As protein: CVSNFLWGGEQFF. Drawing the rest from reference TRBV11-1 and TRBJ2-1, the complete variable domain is EAEVAQSPRYKITEKSQAVAFWCDPISGHATLYWYRQILGQGPELLVQFQDESVVDDSQLPKDRFSAERLKGVDSTLKIQPAELGDSAMYLCVSNFLWGGEQFFGPGTRLTVL.

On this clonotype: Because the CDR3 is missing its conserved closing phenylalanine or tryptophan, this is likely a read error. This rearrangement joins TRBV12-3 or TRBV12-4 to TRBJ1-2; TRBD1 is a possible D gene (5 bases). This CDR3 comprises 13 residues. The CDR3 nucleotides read TGCGCCAACAGACCCGGGACGGCCTATGGCTACACCGTC. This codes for CANRPGTAYGYTV.

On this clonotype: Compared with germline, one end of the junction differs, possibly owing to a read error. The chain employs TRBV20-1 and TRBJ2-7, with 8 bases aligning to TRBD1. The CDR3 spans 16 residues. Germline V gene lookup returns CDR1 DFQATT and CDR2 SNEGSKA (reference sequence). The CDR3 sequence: CSTRVVRQGPPYEHYF. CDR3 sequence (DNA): TGCAGTACTAGAGTTGTTAGACAGGGGCCCCCCTACGAGCACTACTTC.

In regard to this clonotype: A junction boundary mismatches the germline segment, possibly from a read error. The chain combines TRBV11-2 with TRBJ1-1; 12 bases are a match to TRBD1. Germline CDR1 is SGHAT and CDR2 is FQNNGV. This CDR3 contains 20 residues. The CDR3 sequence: CASSARDRGRKGWNNTVAFF. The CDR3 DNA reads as TGTGCCAGCAGCGCTCGGGACAGGGGGCGCAAGGGGTGGAATAACACTGTAGCTTTCTTT.

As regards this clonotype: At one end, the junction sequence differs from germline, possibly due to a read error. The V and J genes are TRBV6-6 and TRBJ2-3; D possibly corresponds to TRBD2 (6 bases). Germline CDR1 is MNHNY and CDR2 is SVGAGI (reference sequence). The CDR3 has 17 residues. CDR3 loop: CASSCSFGSGSTDMQYF. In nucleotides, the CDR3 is TGTGCTAGCAGTTGCTCTTTTGGCAGCGGGTCCACAGATATGCAGTATTTT.

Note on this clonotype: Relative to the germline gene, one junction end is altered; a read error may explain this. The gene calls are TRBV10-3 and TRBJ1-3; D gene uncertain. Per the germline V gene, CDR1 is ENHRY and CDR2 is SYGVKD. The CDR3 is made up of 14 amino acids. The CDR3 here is CAISESVTGNTIYF. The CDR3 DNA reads TGTGCTATCAGTGAATCAGTTACTGGAAACACCATATATTTT.

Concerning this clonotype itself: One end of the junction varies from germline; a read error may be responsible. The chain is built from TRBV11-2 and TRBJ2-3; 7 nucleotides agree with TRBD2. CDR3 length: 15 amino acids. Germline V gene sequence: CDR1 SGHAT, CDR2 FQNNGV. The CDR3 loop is CTSSSGSGRADTQYF. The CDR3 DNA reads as TGTACCAGCAGCTCAGGAAGTGGGAGGGCAGATACCCAGTATTTT.

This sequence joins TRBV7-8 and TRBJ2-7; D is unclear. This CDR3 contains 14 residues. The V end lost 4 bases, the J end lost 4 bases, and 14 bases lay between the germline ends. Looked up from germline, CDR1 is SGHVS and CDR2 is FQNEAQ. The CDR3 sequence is CASSSLWAPYEQYF. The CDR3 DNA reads TGTGCCAGCAGCTCGCTCTGGGCACCTTACGAGCAGTACTTC.

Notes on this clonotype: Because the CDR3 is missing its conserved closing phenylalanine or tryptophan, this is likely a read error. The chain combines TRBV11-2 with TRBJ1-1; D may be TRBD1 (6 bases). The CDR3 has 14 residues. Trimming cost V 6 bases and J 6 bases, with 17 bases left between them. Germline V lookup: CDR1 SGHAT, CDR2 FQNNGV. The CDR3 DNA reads TGTGCCAGCAGATACACAGGGTGGAGGGCTGAAGCTTTCATT. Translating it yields CASRYTGWRAEAFI.

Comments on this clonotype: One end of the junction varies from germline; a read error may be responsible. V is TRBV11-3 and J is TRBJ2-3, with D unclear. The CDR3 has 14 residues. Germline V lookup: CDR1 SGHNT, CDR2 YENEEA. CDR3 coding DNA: TGTGCCAGCAGCTTCCGGACGGGCACAGATACGCAGTGTTTT. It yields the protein CASSFRTGTDTQCF.

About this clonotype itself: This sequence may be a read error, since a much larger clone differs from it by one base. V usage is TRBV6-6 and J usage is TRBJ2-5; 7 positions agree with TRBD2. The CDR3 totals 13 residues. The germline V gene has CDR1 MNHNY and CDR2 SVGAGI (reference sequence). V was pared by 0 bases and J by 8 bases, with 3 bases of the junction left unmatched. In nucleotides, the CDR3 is TGTGCCAGCAGTTACTCGGGGGGGGATACCCAGTACTTC. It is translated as CASSYSGGDTQYF.

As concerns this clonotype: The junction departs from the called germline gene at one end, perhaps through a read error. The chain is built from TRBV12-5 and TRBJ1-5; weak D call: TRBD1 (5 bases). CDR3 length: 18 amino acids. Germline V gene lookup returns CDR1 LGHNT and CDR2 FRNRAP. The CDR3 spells CASGLEGTAGDSNRPQRF. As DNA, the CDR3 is TGTGCTAGTGGCCTAGAAGGGACGGCCGGGGATAGCAATCGGCCCCAGCGTTTT.

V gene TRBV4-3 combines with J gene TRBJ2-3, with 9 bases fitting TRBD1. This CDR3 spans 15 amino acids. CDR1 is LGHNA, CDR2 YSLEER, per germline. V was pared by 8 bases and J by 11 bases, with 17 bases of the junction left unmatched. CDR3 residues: CASRARDRESNMQYF. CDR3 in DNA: TGCGCCAGCCGAGCCCGGGACAGGGAATCAAATATGCAGTATTTT.

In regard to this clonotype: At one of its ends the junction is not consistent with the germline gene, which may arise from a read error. CDR3 in DNA: TGCGCCAGCAGCGTAGACGGACACCCCCCACCCACAGATACGCAGCATTTT. It yields the protein CASSVDGHPPPTDTQHF. The chain couples TRBV5-4 to TRBJ2-3; D may be TRBD1 (5 bases). The DNA end favors TRBJ1-5, so the J call may be wrong. Germline V gene lookup returns CDR1 SGHNT and CDR2 YYREEE (reference sequence). The CDR3 extends over 17 amino acids.